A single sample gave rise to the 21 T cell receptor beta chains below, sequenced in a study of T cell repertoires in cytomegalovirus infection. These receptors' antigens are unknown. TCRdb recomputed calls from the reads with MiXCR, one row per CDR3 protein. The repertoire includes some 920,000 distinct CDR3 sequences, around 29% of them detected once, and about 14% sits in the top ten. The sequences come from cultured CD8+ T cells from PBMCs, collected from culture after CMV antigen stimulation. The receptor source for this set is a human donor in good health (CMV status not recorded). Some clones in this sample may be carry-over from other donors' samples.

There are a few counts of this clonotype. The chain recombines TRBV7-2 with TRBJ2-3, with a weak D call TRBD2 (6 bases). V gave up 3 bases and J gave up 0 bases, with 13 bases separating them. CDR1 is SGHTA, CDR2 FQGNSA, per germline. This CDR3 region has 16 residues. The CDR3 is CASSLSGGGSTDTQYF. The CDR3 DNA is TGTGCCAGCAGCTTGTCCGGGGGTGGGAGCACAGATACGCAGTATTTT.

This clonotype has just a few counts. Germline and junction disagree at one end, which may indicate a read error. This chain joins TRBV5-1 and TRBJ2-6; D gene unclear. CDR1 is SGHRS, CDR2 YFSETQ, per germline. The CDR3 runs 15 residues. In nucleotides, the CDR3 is TGCGCTAGCAGCCCCGACATTTCTGGGGCCAACGTCCTGACTTTC. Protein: CASSPDISGANVLTF.

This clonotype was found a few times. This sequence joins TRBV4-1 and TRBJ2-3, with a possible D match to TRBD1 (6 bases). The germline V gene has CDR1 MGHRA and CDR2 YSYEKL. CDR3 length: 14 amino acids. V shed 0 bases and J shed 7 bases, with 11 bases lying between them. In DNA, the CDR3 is TGCGCCAGCAGCCAAGAAGAGGACAGACATACGCAGTATTTT. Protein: CASSQEEDRHTQYF.

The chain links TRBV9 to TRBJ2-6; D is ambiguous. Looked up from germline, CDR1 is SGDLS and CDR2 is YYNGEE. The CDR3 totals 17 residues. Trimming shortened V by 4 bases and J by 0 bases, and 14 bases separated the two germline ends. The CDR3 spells CASSSRSSSSGANVLTF. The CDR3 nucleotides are TGTGCCAGCAGCTCCCGGAGCTCAAGCTCTGGGGCCAACGTCCTGACTTTC.

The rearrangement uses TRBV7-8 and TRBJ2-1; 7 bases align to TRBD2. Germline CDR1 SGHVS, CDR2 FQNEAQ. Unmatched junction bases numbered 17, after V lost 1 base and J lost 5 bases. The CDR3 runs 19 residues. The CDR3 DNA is TGTGCCAGCAGCTTAGTCACTAGCGATTATATACAGCTTGACAATGAGCAGTTCTTC. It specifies CASSLVTSDYIQLDNEQFF.

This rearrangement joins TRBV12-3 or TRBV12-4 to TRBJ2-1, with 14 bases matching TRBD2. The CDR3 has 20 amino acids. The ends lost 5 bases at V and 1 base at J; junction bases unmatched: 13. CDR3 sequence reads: CASSPSSGTSGGWSYNEQFF. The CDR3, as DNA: TGTGCCAGCAGTCCCTCATCCGGGACTAGCGGGGGATGGTCCTACAATGAGCAGTTCTTC.

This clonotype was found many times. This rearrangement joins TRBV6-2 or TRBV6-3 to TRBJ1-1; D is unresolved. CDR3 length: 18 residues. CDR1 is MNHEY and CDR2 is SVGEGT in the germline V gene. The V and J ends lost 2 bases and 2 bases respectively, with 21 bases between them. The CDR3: CASSYTRTADSHNTEAFF. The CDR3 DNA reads TGTGCCAGCAGTTACACCCGTACTGCAGACTCCCACAACACTGAAGCTTTCTTT.

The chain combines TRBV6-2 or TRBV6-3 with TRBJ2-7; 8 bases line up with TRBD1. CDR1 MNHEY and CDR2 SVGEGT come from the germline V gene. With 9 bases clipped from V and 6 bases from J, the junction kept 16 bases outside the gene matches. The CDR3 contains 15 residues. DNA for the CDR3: TGTGCCAGTACCGGGGGCACCAGGGGGCTGTTCGAGCAGTACTTC. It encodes CASTGGTRGLFEQYF.

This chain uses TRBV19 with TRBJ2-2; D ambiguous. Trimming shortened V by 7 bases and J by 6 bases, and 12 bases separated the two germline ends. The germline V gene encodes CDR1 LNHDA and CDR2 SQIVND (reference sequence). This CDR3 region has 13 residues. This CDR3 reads CASNIAEAGELFF. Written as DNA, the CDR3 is TGTGCCAGTAACATTGCGGAAGCCGGGGAGCTGTTTTTT.

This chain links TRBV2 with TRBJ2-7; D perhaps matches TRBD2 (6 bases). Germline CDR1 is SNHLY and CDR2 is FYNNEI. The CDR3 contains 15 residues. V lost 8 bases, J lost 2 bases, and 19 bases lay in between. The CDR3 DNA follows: TGTGCCAGCCCCCGCGAGCAGGGAGGTACCTACGAGCAGTACTTC. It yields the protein CASPREQGGTYEQYF.

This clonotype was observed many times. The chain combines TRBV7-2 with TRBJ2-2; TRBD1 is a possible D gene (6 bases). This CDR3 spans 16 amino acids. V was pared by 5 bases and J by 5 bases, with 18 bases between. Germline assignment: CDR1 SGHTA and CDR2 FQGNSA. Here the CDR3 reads CASSTPVAGVTGELFF. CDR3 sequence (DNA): TGTGCCAGCAGCACACCTGTAGCAGGGGTGACCGGGGAGCTGTTTTTT.

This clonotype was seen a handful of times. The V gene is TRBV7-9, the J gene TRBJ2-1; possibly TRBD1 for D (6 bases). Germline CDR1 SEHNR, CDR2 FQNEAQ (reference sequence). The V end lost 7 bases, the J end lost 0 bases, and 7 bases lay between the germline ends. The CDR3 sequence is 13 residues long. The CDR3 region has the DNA TGTGCCAGCAAACAGGGCTCCTACAATGAGCAGTTCTTC. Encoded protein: CASKQGSYNEQFF. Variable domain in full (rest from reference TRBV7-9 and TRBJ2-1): DTGVSQNPRHKITKRGQNVTFRCDPISEHNRLYWYRQTLGQGPEFLTYFQNEAQLEKSRLLSDRFSAERPKGSFSTLEIQRTEQGDSAMYLCASKQGSYNEQFFGPGTRLTVL.

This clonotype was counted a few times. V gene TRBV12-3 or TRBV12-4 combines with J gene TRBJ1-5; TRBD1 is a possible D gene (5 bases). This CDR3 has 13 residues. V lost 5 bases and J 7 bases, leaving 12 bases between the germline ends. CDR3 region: CASSPASGQPQHF. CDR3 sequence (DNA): TGTGCCAGCAGTCCAGCGTCAGGGCAGCCCCAGCATTTT.

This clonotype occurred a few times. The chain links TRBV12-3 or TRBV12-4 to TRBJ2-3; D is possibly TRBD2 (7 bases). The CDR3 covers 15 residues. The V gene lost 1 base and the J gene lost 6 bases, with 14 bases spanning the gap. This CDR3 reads CASSLGRGRGDTQYF. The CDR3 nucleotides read TGTGCCAGCAGTTTAGGGCGGGGGCGAGGGGATACGCAGTATTTT.

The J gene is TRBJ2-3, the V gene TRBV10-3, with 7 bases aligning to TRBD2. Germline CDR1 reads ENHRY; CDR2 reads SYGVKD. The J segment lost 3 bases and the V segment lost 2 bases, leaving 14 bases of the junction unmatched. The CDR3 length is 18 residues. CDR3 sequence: CAISEKNPGLQSTDTQYF. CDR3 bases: TGTGCCATCAGTGAGAAGAATCCGGGACTACAGAGTACAGATACGCAGTATTTT.

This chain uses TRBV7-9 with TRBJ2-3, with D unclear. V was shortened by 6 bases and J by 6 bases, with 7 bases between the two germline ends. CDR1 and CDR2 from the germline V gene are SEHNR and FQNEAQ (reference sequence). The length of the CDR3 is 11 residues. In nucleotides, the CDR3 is TGTGCCAGCAGGCCCACGGATACGCAGTATTTT. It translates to CASRPTDTQYF. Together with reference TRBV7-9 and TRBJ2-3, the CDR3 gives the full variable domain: DTGVSQNPRHKITKRGQNVTFRCDPISEHNRLYWYRQTLGQGPEFLTYFQNEAQLEKSRLLSDRFSAERPKGSFSTLEIQRTEQGDSAMYLCASRPTDTQYFGPGTRLTVL.

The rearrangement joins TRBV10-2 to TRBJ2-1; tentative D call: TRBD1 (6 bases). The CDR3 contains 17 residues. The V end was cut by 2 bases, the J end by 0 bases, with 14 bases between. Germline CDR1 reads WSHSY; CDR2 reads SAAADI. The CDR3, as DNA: TGCGCCAGCAGTGAGCTTACAGGGTTTAGCTCCTACAATGAGCAGTTCTTC. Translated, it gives CASSELTGFSSYNEQFF.

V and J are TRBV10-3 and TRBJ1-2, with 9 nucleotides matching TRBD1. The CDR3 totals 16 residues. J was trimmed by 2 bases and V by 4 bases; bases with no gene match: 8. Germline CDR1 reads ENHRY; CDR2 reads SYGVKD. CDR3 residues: CAISVLPGTGNYGYTF. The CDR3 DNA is TGTGCCATCAGTGTCCTTCCCGGGACAGGGAACTATGGCTACACCTTC.

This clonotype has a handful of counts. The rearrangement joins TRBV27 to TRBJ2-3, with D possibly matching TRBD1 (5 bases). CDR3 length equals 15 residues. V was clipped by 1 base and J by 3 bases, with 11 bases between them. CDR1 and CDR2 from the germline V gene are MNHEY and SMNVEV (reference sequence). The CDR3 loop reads CASSLWAGKTDTQYF. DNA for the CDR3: TGTGCCAGCAGTTTATGGGCAGGGAAAACAGATACGCAGTATTTT.

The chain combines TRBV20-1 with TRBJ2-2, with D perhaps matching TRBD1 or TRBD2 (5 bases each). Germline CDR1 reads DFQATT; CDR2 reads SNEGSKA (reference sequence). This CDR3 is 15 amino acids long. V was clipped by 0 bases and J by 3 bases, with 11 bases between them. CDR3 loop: CSARDLRGDTGELFF. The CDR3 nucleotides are TGCAGTGCTAGAGATTTAAGAGGGGACACCGGGGAGCTGTTTTTT.

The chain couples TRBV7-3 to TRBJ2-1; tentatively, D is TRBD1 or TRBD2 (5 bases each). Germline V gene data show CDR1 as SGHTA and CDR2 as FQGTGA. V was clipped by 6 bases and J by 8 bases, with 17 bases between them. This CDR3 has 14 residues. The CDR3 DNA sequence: TGTGCCAGCAGTCCTAATTGGGGGTTGGATGAGCAGTTCTTC. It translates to CASSPNWGLDEQFF.